This T cell receptor beta chain was observed in a study of T cells in Graves' hyperthyroidism and ophthalmopathy. Whole-study context: The blood sample was taken at first diagnosis, before treatment began.

The CDR3 regions of TCR beta were amplified from RNA transcripts. First-round RT-PCR of the TCR CDR3 relied on the HTBI primer set. Each CDR3 protein is one row after TCRdb ran MiXCR on the multiplex PCR reads. The sample holds a few hundred thousand distinct CDR3 sequences, roughly 14% seen once. Study findings and constraints: Onset of ophthalmopathy came a median around 6.2 months after the model predicted it. Blood also contained most expanded thyroid clonotypes above 0.001.

The V segment lost 0 bases and the J segment 7 bases; nucleotides outside the gene matches: 8. CDR3 length equals 15 residues. Germline CDR1 and CDR2: MNHEY and SVGEGT. This clonotype was recorded at least ten times. The antigen remains unidentified. The PBMCs studied were ones that came from 8 to 10 ml fresh peripheral blood. The sequence was collected from a woman aged 25 to 45 with Graves' hyperthyroidism. This chain uses TRBV6-2 or TRBV6-3 with TRBJ1-2; 7 nucleotides agree with TRBD1. Material: blood. CDR3 sequence (DNA): TGTGCCAGCAGTTACTCGACAGGGTCGGTTGCTGGCTACACCTTC. Protein sequence: CASSYSTGSVAGYTF.